These 10 T cell receptor beta chains were all obtained from the same sample, sequenced in a study of blood T cell repertoires in COVID-19 (dated by TCRdb to about 2020). Preparation of the library involved the immunoSEQ multiplex PCR assay. TCRdb provides this immuneACCESS table in a form limited to in-frame rearrangements. Some clones are lacking; in checked studies, under half of them reflect an unresolved V gene, and why the rest are absent is not known. For this sample there are a few hundred thousand clones; just over 85% appear just once. The ten largest clones represent under 3.5% of the sample. The specimen sequenced was peripheral blood. The receptors originated from a woman aged 30 to 39 with active or convalescent COVID-19.

This clone was detected only a few times. The chain recombines TRBV6-5 with TRBJ2-2, with D maybe TRBD2 (5 bases). The ends were cut back, 9 bases at V and 10 bases at J, with 18 bases in the middle. The length of the CDR3 is 13 residues. CDR1 and CDR2 from the germline V gene are MNHEY and SVGAGI. CDR3 in amino acids: CASGSGERKELFF. The CDR3 DNA sequence: TGTGCCAGTGGCTCCGGGGAGAGGAAGGAGCTGTTTTTT.

In this sample, this clone turned up a few times. The J gene is TRBJ1-2, the V gene TRBV7-2, with a possible D match to TRBD1 (6 bases). CDR1 SGHTA and CDR2 FQGNSA come from the germline V gene. V lost 5 bases and J 6 bases, leaving 13 bases between the germline ends. The CDR3 runs to 13 residues. The CDR3 DNA reads TGTGCCAGCAGCCCGGGGGGGCGTCATGGCTACACCTTC. It translates to CASSPGGRHGYTF. Complete variable domain (other parts from reference TRBV7-2 and TRBJ1-2): GAGVSQSPSNKVTEKGKDVELRCDPISGHTALYWYRQSLGQGLEFLIYFQGNSAPDKSGLPSDRFSAERTGGSVSTLTIQRTQQEDSAVYLCASSPGGRHGYTFGSGTRLTVV.

This clone was counted once. The J gene is TRBJ1-6, the V gene TRBV30; tentative D call: TRBD1 (5 bases). In germline, CDR1 is GTSNPN, CDR2 SVGIG (reference sequence). The CDR3 is 13 residues long. Trimming shortened V by 2 bases and J by 9 bases, and 11 bases separated the two germline ends. The CDR3 protein is CAWSFPGLSPLHF. CDR3 in DNA: TGTGCCTGGAGTTTTCCGGGACTTTCACCCCTCCACTTT.

The V call is TRBV6-2 or TRBV6-3, the J call TRBJ2-7; 7 bases agree with TRBD1. The CDR3 is 14 amino acids. The germline gives CDR1 MNHEY, CDR2 SVGEGT. V trimming: 6 bases; J trimming: 0 bases; junction bases outside the gene matches: 5. The CDR3 loop reads CASSGTEISYEQYF. DNA for the CDR3: TGTGCCAGCAGCGGGACAGAAATCTCCTACGAGCAGTACTTC.

V is TRBV5-5 and J is TRBJ1-2, with 8 nucleotides matching TRBD1. This CDR3 has 14 amino acids. The J segment lost 6 bases and the V segment lost 3 bases, leaving 7 bases of the junction unmatched. Per germline, CDR1 SGHKS and CDR2 YYEKEE (reference sequence). CDR3 nucleotides: TGTGCCAGCAGCTGGACCGGACAGGGACATGGCTACACCTTC. Residues: CASSWTGQGHGYTF.

CDR3 DNA: TGTGCCAGCAGCTTGGCCGGAGTAGCGGGGGGGACGCAAGAGACCCAGTACTTC. Its protein is CASSLAGVAGGTQETQYF. V gene TRBV5-6 combines with J gene TRBJ2-5; 11 nucleotides match TRBD2. V gave up 0 bases and J gave up 2 bases; unmatched junction bases: 9. The CDR3 sequence is 18 residues long. CDR1 is SGHDT and CDR2 is YYEEEE in the germline V gene.

CDR3 loop: CASAPGRGAEEKLFF. The CDR3 coding sequence is TGTGCCAGCGCTCCGGGTAGGGGCGCGGAAGAAAAACTGTTTTTT. This sequence joins TRBV18 and TRBJ1-4, with D perhaps TRBD1 (5 bases). The CDR3 is made up of 15 amino acids. Germline values: CDR1 KGHSH, CDR2 LQKENI. V lost 8 bases, J lost 8 bases, and 21 bases lay in between. Filled out from reference TRBV18 and TRBJ1-4, the complete variable domain reads NAGVMQNPRHLVRRRGQEARLRCSPMKGHSHVYWYRQLPEEGLKFMVYLQKENIIDESGMPKERFSAEFPKEGPSILRIQQVVRGDSAAYFCASAPGRGAEEKLFFGSGTQLSVL.

The CDR3 region is CASSRRGSEQYF. CDR3 DNA sequence: TGTGCCAGCAGCCGAAGGGGGAGCGAGCAGTACTTC. This chain links TRBV5-6 with TRBJ2-7; D may be TRBD1 (6 bases). The CDR3 spans 12 residues. The germline gives CDR1 SGHDT, CDR2 YYEEEE. V dropped 4 bases and J dropped 6 bases, with 11 bases sitting between them. Complete variable domain (other parts from reference TRBV5-6 and TRBJ2-7): DAGVTQSPTHLIKTRGQQVTLRCSPKSGHDTVSWYQQALGQGPQFIFQYYEEEERQRGNFPDRFSGHQFPNYSSELNVNALLLGDSALYLCASSRRGSEQYFGPGTRLTVT.

The rearrangement uses TRBV30 and TRBJ2-1; a possible D gene is TRBD2 (6 bases). Trimming removed 1 base at V and 3 bases at J, with 16 bases between. This CDR3 contains 16 residues. Germline V gene lookup returns CDR1 GTSNPN and CDR2 SVGIG (reference sequence). CDR3 protein: CAWSGGPSVLYNEQFF. The CDR3 DNA follows: TGTGCCTGGAGTGGTGGTCCTAGCGTACTCTACAATGAGCAGTTCTTC.

The J gene is TRBJ2-1, the V gene TRBV10-2; 8 bases agree with TRBD2. This CDR3 region has 16 residues. Germline V gene data show CDR1 as WSHSY and CDR2 as SAAADI. With V trimmed by 4 bases and J by 2 bases, 7 bases remained unmatched. In DNA, the CDR3 is TGCGCCAGCAGTGGGTCACCCGGGGGGGCCTACAATGAGCAGTTCTTC. Its protein is CASSGSPGGAYNEQFF.